The sequence of this T cell receptor beta chain was determined in a study of CD8 T cells in Susac syndrome. Findings and limits, study-wide: The TCR sequencing and HLA analysis in the study involved a relatively small number of individuals, as the study acknowledged.

The CDR3 covers 13 residues. The germline CDR1 and CDR2 sequences are LNHNV and YYDKDF (reference sequence). The V and J ends lost 3 bases and 7 bases respectively, with 12 bases between them. CD8+ and CD4+ blood T cells underwent TCR beta sequencing. Worth noting for this clonotype: Its antigen is undetermined.

About 0.5 to 1 ug RNA was reverse transcribed with random hexamers. Amplification of TCR beta CDR3 across 54 Vbeta and 13 Jbeta was performed with immunoSEQ multiplex PCR. Each CDR3 protein is one row after TCRdb ran MiXCR on the immunoSEQ multiplex PCR reads. The sample lists roughly 160,000 distinct CDR3 sequences; around 94% were seen once. V gene TRBV15 combines with J gene TRBJ1-1, with D maybe TRBD1 (5 bases). The sample consisted of CD4+ T cells from PBMCs. The clonotype originates from a human donor in good health. DNA for the CDR3: TGTGCCACCAGCAGGGGCAGGGACCTTGAAGCTTTCTTT. Translating gives CATSRGRDLEAFF.